Shown below are 28 T cell receptor beta chains from a single sample sequenced in a study of T cells in Graves' hyperthyroidism and ophthalmopathy. The source material, RNA transcripts, was used to amplify TCR beta CDR3 regions. The HTBI primer set was used in a first-round RT-PCR of the TCR CDR3. TCRdb re-called the multiplex PCR reads through MiXCR, storing one row per CDR3 protein. The sample lists about 640,000 distinct CDR3 sequences, about 45% occurring once. Sequencing was performed on peripheral blood or thyroid tissue (not recorded which). The receptors were sampled from an adult man with Graves' disease, either hyperthyroidism or ophthalmopathy (not recorded which).

The chain joins TRBV7-9 to TRBJ1-2; D is uncertain. V shed 5 bases and J shed 4 bases, with 23 bases lying between them. CDR1 is SEHNR and CDR2 is FQNEAQ in the germline V gene (reference sequence). The CDR3 is made up of 17 amino acids. This chain's CDR3 is CASSPYGSPSVGYGYTF. The CDR3 coding sequence is TGTGCCAGCAGCCCATATGGGTCTCCGAGTGTCGGCTATGGCTACACCTTC.

This clonotype was counted ten times or more. The chain joins TRBV10-2 to TRBJ1-5; 7 nucleotides line up with TRBD1. Unmatched junction bases numbered 5, after V lost 8 bases and J lost 4 bases. The CDR3 runs 13 residues. CDR1 is WSHSY, CDR2 SAAADI, per germline. The DNA for the CDR3 is TGCGCCAGCGGGACAGCGGGGAATCAGCCCCAGCATTTT. The encoded protein is CASGTAGNQPQHF.

As concerns this clonotype: Just one base apart from a much larger clone, this may be a read error. The missing conserved phenylalanine or tryptophan at the end of this CDR3 makes a read error likely. V gene TRBV9 combines with J gene TRBJ1-6, with D maybe TRBD1 (6 bases). Germline assignment: CDR1 SGDLS and CDR2 YYNGEE. CDR3 size: 15 residues. V was trimmed by 4 bases and J by 8 bases, leaving 16 bases between them. CDR3 loop: CASSPSGGLDSPLHL. CDR3 coding DNA: TGTGCCAGCAGCCCAAGCGGGGGGCTGGATTCACCCCTCCACCTT.

This clonotype has a single count. A much bigger clone sits one base away, suggesting this may be a read error. The CDR3 carries no conserved terminal phenylalanine or tryptophan, so it likely arises from a read error. This chain uses TRBV6-5 with TRBJ2-7; D unresolved. V was cut by 2 bases and J by 6 bases, with 5 bases left in between. Germline CDR1 MNHEY, CDR2 SVGAGI. The CDR3 loop spans 11 amino acids. The CDR3, as DNA: TGTGCCAGCAGTTACATGGGCGAGCAGTACCTC. This codes for CASSYMGEQYL.

Many counts were recorded for this clonotype. This chain connects TRBV12-3 or TRBV12-4 to TRBJ1-6; D unresolved. Trimming took 1 base from V and 10 from J, leaving 14 bases between them. The length of the CDR3 is 15 residues. The CDR3: CASSLGPGWASPLHF. The CDR3 DNA follows: TGTGCCAGCAGTTTAGGTCCGGGGTGGGCCTCACCCCTCCACTTT.

This clonotype was detected ten times or more. The rearrangement uses TRBV19 and TRBJ1-6, with D perhaps matching TRBD1 (6 bases). The CDR3 is made up of 14 amino acids. V was trimmed by 4 bases and J by 8 bases, leaving 12 bases between them. Germline V CDR1 and CDR2: LNHDA, SQIVND (reference sequence). The CDR3 DNA reads as TGTGCCAGTAGTACCGGACAGCATTATTCACCCCTCCACTTT. Translated: CASSTGQHYSPLHF.

The V and J genes are TRBV20-1 and TRBJ1-6; TRBD1 matches 7 bases. V shed 4 bases and J 5 bases; nucleotides not matched to a gene: 14. The CDR3 totals 17 residues. In germline, CDR1 is DFQATT, CDR2 SNEGSKA (reference sequence). CDR3 amino acids: CSAILSRGQAHNSPLHF. As DNA, the CDR3 is TGCAGTGCTATCTTGTCTCGAGGACAGGCCCATAATTCACCCCTCCACTTT.

The chain recombines TRBV2 with TRBJ2-6; 9 bases align to TRBD1. The length of the CDR3 is 18 residues. From germline, CDR1 is SNHLY and CDR2 FYNNEI. V shed 4 bases and J 0 bases; nucleotides not matched to a gene: 7. CDR3 amino acids: CASSGGTGSISGANVLTF. CDR3 coding DNA: TGTGCCAGCAGTGGCGGGACAGGGTCAATCTCTGGGGCCAACGTCCTGACTTTC.

This clonotype was seen just once. This may be a read error, as it is one base from a much larger clone. The rearrangement uses TRBV11-1 and TRBJ1-6; possibly TRBD1 for D (5 bases). V lost 2 bases and J lost 11, with 16 bases in between. CDR1 is SGHAT, CDR2 FQDESV, per germline (reference sequence). This CDR3 comprises 15 residues. The CDR3 coding sequence is TGTGCCAGCAGCTTAATAGGGACGGTCGATCCACCCCTCCACTTT. This encodes CASSLIGTVDPPLHF.

The V call is TRBV2, the J call TRBJ1-4, with 9 nucleotides matching TRBD1. The CDR3 runs to 15 residues. Looked up from germline, CDR1 is SNHLY and CDR2 is FYNNEI. The ends lost 2 bases at V and 8 bases at J; junction bases unmatched: 6. As DNA, the CDR3 is TGTGCCAGCAGTGAAACGACAGGGGGTGTGGAAAAACTGTTTTTT. Translating gives CASSETTGGVEKLFF.

This clonotype occurred many times. The gene calls are TRBV25-1 and TRBJ2-2; D gene ambiguous. The CDR3 is 13 residues long. Germline V gives CDR1 MGHDK, CDR2 SYGVNS. V dropped 3 bases and J dropped 6 bases, with 8 bases sitting between them. The CDR3 region has the DNA TGTGCCAGCAGTGACCACATGGCCGGGGAGCTGTTTTTT. Protein product: CASSDHMAGELFF.

There are many counts of this clonotype. V gene TRBV7-8 combines with J gene TRBJ1-1, with D possibly TRBD1 on 6 matching bases. V lost 3 bases and J 1 base, leaving 9 bases between the germline ends. The CDR3 contains 14 residues. Germline CDR1 and CDR2: SGHVS and FQNEAQ. CDR3 protein: CASSLGHRNTEAFF. The CDR3 DNA is TGTGCCAGCAGCTTGGGACATCGGAACACTGAAGCTTTCTTT.

In DNA form, the CDR3 reads TGCAGTGCTAGATTGGCCCAGCTGAACACTGAAGCTTTCTTT. Residues: CSARLAQLNTEAFF. The chain recombines TRBV20-1 with TRBJ1-1; D remains ambiguous. The germline CDR1 and CDR2 sequences are DFQATT and SNEGSKA (reference sequence). The CDR3 totals 14 residues. V was shortened by 2 bases and J by 0 bases, with 10 bases between the two germline ends.

This clonotype was detected many times. The chain carries TRBV10-3 and TRBJ1-2; D not resolved. The germline V and J ends were trimmed by 0 bases and 5 bases, with 4 bases remaining between them. The CDR3 length is 12 residues. Germline CDR1 ENHRY, CDR2 SYGVKD. The CDR3: CAISESEYGYTF. For the CDR3, the DNA is TGTGCCATCAGTGAGTCGGAATATGGCTACACCTTC.

The chain carries TRBV12-3 or TRBV12-4 and TRBJ1-3; D unclear. The CDR3 covers 14 residues. V lost 5 bases and J lost 2, with 10 bases in between. The CDR3 here is CASSIIDTGNTIYF. The CDR3 coding sequence is TGTGCCAGCAGTATAATTGATACTGGAAACACCATATATTTT.

This clonotype was found many times. The genes are TRBV12-3 or TRBV12-4 and TRBJ1-2; no definite D call. V lost 1 base to trimming and J lost 2 bases, with 11 bases between them. This CDR3 is 15 amino acids long. The CDR3 reads CASSLVSGVNYGYTF. CDR3 nucleotides: TGTGCCAGCAGTTTAGTCTCCGGGGTGAACTATGGCTACACCTTC.

J is TRBJ1-5 and V is TRBV10-3; D not resolved. Germline CDR1 reads ENHRY; CDR2 reads SYGVKD. The CDR3 runs 13 residues. The V and J ends lost 6 bases and 7 bases respectively, with 13 bases between them. The CDR3 region has the DNA TGTGCCATCAGCGCGGACGGGGAACAGCCCCAGCATTTT. Translation: CAISADGEQPQHF.

This chain links TRBV2 with TRBJ1-1; D is possibly TRBD1 (5 bases). The CDR3 is made up of 14 amino acids. CDR1 SNHLY and CDR2 FYNNEI come from the germline V gene. Deletions cut 2 bases from V and 11 bases from J, with 18 bases between. The CDR3 DNA sequence: TGTGCCAGCAGTGAAAGGTGGGGGGGACTCGAGGCTTTCTTT. Translation gives CASSERWGGLEAFF.

The V call is TRBV2, the J call TRBJ1-4, with unresolved D. Germline-derived CDR1 and CDR2 are SNHLY and FYNNEI. CDR3 size: 15 residues. Trimming took off 5 bases at V and 6 bases at J, with 16 bases between the two ends. The CDR3 loop is CASSYGGQEHEKLFF. CDR3 nucleotides: TGTGCCAGCAGTTATGGAGGGCAGGAACATGAAAAACTGTTTTTT.

In this sample, this clonotype turned up a few times. V and J are TRBV7-8 and TRBJ1-3; D may be TRBD1 (5 bases). Germline CDR1 is SGHVS and CDR2 is FQNEAQ. V dropped 0 bases and J dropped 2 bases, with 14 bases sitting between them. The CDR3 contains 17 residues. The CDR3 spells CASSLAGVGVAGNTIYF. CDR3 coding DNA: TGTGCCAGCAGCTTAGCGGGCGTAGGGGTGGCTGGAAACACCATATATTTT.

This chain joins TRBV20-1 and TRBJ1-5, with D possibly being TRBD1 (5 bases). The CDR3 contains 17 residues. In germline, CDR1 is DFQATT, CDR2 SNEGSKA (reference sequence). V lost 4 bases to trimming and J lost 4 bases, with 23 bases between them. The CDR3 region has the DNA TGCAGTGCTATAGATCTGAGGGACGGTGGGGTAAATCAGCCCCAGCATTTT. Protein product: CSAIDLRDGGVNQPQHF.

This clonotype was seen a handful of times. The J gene is TRBJ1-2, the V gene TRBV6-5, with 8 bases identical to TRBD1. V shed 0 bases, J shed 3 bases, and the junction held 6 bases outside the gene matches. CDR1 is MNHEY, CDR2 SVGAGI, per germline. The CDR3 sequence is 16 residues long. The chain's CDR3 is CASSYSGQGMDYGYTF. The DNA for the CDR3 is TGTGCCAGCAGTTACTCCGGACAGGGTATGGACTATGGCTACACCTTC.

Note on this clonotype: With a much larger clone just one base away, this may be a read error. The rearrangement joins TRBV7-8 to TRBJ2-7, with unresolved D. This CDR3 has 13 amino acids. V gave up 6 bases and J gave up 3 bases, with 12 bases separating them. Germline lookup yields CDR1 SGHVS and CDR2 FQNEAQ. The CDR3 sequence is CASSEPDGYEQYF. The CDR3 DNA sequence: TGTGCCAGCAGTGAACCGGACGGCTACGAGCAGTACTTC. Supplemented by reference TRBV7-8 and TRBJ2-7, the full variable domain reads GAGVSQSPRYKVAKRGQDVALRCDPISGHVSLFWYQQALGQGPEFLTYFQNEAQLDKSGLPSDRFFAERPEGSVSTLKIQRTQQEDSAVYLCASSEPDGYEQYFGPGTRLTVT.

The chain uses TRBV7-2 and TRBJ1-5; D may be TRBD1 (6 bases). The CDR3 has 13 amino acids. CDR1 and CDR2 from the germline V gene are SGHTA and FQGNSA. Trimming took off 2 bases at V and 8 bases at J, with 10 bases between the two ends. The CDR3 bases are TGTGCCAGCAGCTTAAGGGGGGTTGAGCCCCAGCATTTT. Encoded protein: CASSLRGVEPQHF.

The chain employs TRBV6-6 and TRBJ2-6; 7 nucleotides match TRBD1. V gave up 3 bases and J gave up 1 base; unmatched junction bases: 9. The CDR3 is 18 amino acids. Germline V CDR1 and CDR2: MNHNY, SVGAGI (reference sequence). The CDR3 sequence: CASSYLGQVQSGANVLTF. In DNA form, the CDR3 reads TGTGCCAGCAGTTATCTTGGACAGGTCCAATCTGGGGCCAACGTCCTGACTTTC.

The rearrangement uses TRBV20-1 and TRBJ1-2; maybe TRBD1 (6 bases). Germline V gene lookup returns CDR1 DFQATT and CDR2 SNEGSKA (reference sequence). V was trimmed by 1 base and J by 2 bases, leaving 8 bases between them. The CDR3 covers 13 residues. The CDR3 loop reads CSARGDNNYGYTF. CDR3 bases: TGCAGTGCTAGAGGGGACAACAACTATGGCTACACCTTC.

The V and J genes are TRBV29-1 and TRBJ1-2; TRBD1 aligns across 10 bases. The V gene end was trimmed by 6 bases and the J gene end by 0 bases; junction bases not matched to a gene: 10. The germline V gene has CDR1 SQVTM and CDR2 ANQGSEA. The CDR3 contains 16 residues. The chain's CDR3 is CSVPHRDRGANYGYTF. Here the CDR3 DNA reads TGCAGCGTCCCCCACCGGGACAGGGGAGCTAACTATGGCTACACCTTC. The whole variable domain, filled in from reference TRBV29-1 and TRBJ1-2, reads SAVISQKPSRDICQRGTSLTIQCQVDSQVTMMFWYRQQPGQSLTLIATANQGSEATYESGFVIDKFPISRPNLTFSTLTVSNMSPEDSSIYLCSVPHRDRGANYGYTFGSGTRLTVV.

This chain uses TRBV19 with TRBJ1-5, with TRBD1 as a possible D gene (6 bases). Per the germline V gene, CDR1 is LNHDA and CDR2 is SQIVND (reference sequence). V was trimmed by 3 bases and J by 4 bases, leaving 19 bases between them. The CDR3 runs 17 residues. In DNA form, the CDR3 reads TGTGCCAGTAGTATTACGCGGGGGGCCGTTGCGAATCAGCCCCAGCATTTT. It yields the protein CASSITRGAVANQPQHF.